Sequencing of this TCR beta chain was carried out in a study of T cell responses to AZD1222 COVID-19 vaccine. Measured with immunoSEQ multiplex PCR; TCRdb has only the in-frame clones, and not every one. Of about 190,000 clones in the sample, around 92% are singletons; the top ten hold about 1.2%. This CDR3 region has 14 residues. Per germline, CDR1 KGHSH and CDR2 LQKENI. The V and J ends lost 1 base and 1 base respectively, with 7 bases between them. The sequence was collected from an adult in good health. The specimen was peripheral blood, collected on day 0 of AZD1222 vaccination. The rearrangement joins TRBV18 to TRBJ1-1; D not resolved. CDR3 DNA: TGTGCCAGCTCACCACAGGAGGGGAACACTGAAGCTTTCTTT. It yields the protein CASSPQEGNTEAFF. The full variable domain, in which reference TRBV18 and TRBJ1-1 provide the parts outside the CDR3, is NAGVMQNPRHLVRRRGQEARLRCSPMKGHSHVYWYRQLPEEGLKFMVYLQKENIIDESGMPKERFSAEFPKEGPSILRIQQVVRGDSAAYFCASSPQEGNTEAFFGQGTRLTVV.